What follows is one TCR beta chain and its context. The antigen remains unidentified. Some clones are missing from TCRdb's copy, which holds only in-frame ones; the method was immunoSEQ multiplex PCR. Among 2.5 million or so clones listed, around nine tenths were seen once. CDR3 size: 11 residues. Germline CDR1 is SGHTS and CDR2 is YDEGEE. V lost 0 bases and J 8 bases, leaving 5 bases between the germline ends. The data are from a study of shared clonotypes between healthy human individuals. Study-level findings and limits: Sharing of clonotypes among donors was expected to vary with sequencing depth.

The receptor was isolated from a man aged 18-30 years in good health. The chain joins TRBV5-8 to TRBJ2-5; D is unclear. Material for sequencing was naive CD4+ T cells sorted from blood. The subset here: CD45RA+ positively selected. The CDR3 region is CASSLVGTQYF. CDR3 sequence (DNA): TGTGCCAGCAGCTTGGTGGGCACCCAGTACTTC.